This TCR beta chain was identified during a study of blood T cell repertoires in COVID-19. This clone was seen just once. V gave up 4 bases and J gave up 6 bases; unmatched junction bases: 7. From germline, CDR1 is SGHRS and CDR2 YFSETQ. The CDR3 has 14 residues. Method: immunoSEQ multiplex PCR; TCRdb's copy keeps in-frame clones and lacks some. This sample has some 360,000 clones, with over 85% found just once. What was sequenced was peripheral blood. The sequence was collected from a woman aged 60 to 75 with COVID-19, enrolled during active disease. This chain joins TRBV5-1 and TRBJ1-5, with 7 bases that match TRBD1. This CDR3 is CASSVGGGFQPQHF. The CDR3 DNA reads TGCGCCAGCAGCGTTGGAGGGGGCTTTCAGCCCCAGCATTTT.